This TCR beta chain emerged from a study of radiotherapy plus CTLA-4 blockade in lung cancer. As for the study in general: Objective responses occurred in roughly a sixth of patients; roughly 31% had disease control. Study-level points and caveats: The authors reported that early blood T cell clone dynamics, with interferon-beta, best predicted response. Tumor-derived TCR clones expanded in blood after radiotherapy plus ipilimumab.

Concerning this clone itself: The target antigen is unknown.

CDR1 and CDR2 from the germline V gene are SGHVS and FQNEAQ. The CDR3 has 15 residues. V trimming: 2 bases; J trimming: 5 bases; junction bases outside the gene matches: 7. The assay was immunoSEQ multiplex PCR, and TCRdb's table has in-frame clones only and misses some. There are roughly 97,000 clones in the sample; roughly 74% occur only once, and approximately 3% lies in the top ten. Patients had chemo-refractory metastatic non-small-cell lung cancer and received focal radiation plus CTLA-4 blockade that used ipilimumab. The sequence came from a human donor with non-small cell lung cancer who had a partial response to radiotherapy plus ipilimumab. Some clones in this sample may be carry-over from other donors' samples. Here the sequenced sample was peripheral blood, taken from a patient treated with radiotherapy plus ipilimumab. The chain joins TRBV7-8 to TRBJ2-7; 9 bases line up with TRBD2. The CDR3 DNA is TGTGCCAGCAGCTTAACCGCACGGACTAGCGACGAGCAGTACTTC. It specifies CASSLTARTSDEQYF.